A selection of T cell receptor beta chains follows, all from one sample in a study of shared clonotypes between healthy human individuals. The assay was immunoSEQ multiplex PCR, and TCRdb's table has in-frame clones only and misses some. The table lists roughly 700,000 clones, around 67% of them singletons, with 1.5% to 2% in the top ten. Sequenced sample: memory CD4+ T cells sorted from blood. The receptor set was obtained from a woman aged 30 to 39 in good health. The CDR3 runs from the conserved cysteine through the conserved F or W. Each record gives: J gene, V gene, clone size, CDR3 protein. Clone size is given for some rows only: seen once, a few or many times, or a class if the clone is expanded.

TRBJ2-5	TRBV5-4	NA	CASSFEQGMVETQYF
TRBJ2-7	TRBV5-4	once	CASSRGLAGGRSSYEQYF
TRBJ1-2	TRBV7-4	NA	CASIPRLQCYGYTF
TRBJ2-7	TRBV30	NA	CAWSPRTGGALISYEQYF
TRBJ2-3	TRBV5-1	once	CASSPRGSELPDLSTDTQYF
TRBJ2-1	TRBV5-1	NA	CASSRGGSSYNEQFF
TRBJ2-3	TRBV6-5	NA	CASSYSAGWLDTQYF
TRBJ1-1	TRBV21-1	NA	CASSTPGGTGVRCTEAFF
TRBJ1-6	TRBV29-1	NA	CSVYKPTIKGSPLHF
TRBJ2-5	TRBV5-6	NA	CASSSTGQGGQTQYF
TRBJ1-3	TRBV10-3	NA	CAIRGDGSSGNTIYF
TRBJ2-3	TRBV5-8	NA	CASSLRNLAGADTQYF
TRBJ2-1	TRBV7-2	once	CASSLDGSSNEQFF
TRBJ2-7	TRBV7-2	NA	CASSLEGVGEQYF
TRBJ1-3	TRBV29-1	NA	CSGGDKGNTIYF
TRBJ1-4	TRBV29-1	NA	CSVAGATNEKLFF
TRBJ1-1	TRBV15	once	CATSRRPPLIDTEAFF
TRBJ2-1	TRBV28	few	CASTDIRSLRLNEQFF
TRBJ1-1	TRBV13	NA	CASSPRLETEAFF
TRBJ1-5	TRBV2	NA	CASSEALLGPKPQHF
TRBJ2-5	TRBV7-9	NA	CASSSTSGRVLRQTQYF
TRBJ2-7	TRBV6-5	NA	CASSYSTAQDEQYF
TRBJ1-5	TRBV6-6	NA	CASTTPGNQPQHF
TRBJ1-1	TRBV14	many	CASKRGLDTEAFF
TRBJ2-7	TRBV27	NA	CASSWGVSGSYEQYF
TRBJ2-1	TRBV28	NA	CASSTWGPAAGEFHEQFF
TRBJ2-7	TRBV9	NA	CASKREGSYEQYF
TRBJ1-2	TRBV5-1	few	CASRSLQGARRAYGYTF
TRBJ1-2	TRBV5-1	NA	CASSPQAGQSYGYTF
TRBJ2-3	TRBV5-1	few	CASSVGQTPTDTQYF
TRBJ2-2	TRBV14	NA	CASSQVTGVAGELFF
TRBJ1-1	TRBV5-6	NA	CASSSPGGRRMNTEAFF
TRBJ2-2	TRBV11-2	NA	CASSSQGDTGELFF
TRBJ1-2	TRBV2	NA	CASREEQGERGYTF